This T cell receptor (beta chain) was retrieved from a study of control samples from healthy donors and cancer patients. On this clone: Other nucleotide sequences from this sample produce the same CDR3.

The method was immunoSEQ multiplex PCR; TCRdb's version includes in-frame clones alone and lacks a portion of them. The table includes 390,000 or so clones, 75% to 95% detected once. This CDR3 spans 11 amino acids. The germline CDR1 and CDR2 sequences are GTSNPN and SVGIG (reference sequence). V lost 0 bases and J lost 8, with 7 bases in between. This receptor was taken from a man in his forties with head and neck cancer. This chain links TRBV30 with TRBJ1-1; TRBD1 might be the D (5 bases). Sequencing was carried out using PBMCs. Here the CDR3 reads CAWSVRGEAFF. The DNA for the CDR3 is TGTGCCTGGAGTGTACGGGGCGAAGCTTTCTTT.